Listed here are 2 T cell receptor beta chains from one sample, sequenced in a study of cytomegalovirus exposure and HLA in healthy donors. PCR used 60 Vbeta primers and 13 Jbeta primers. Assay: immunoSEQ multiplex PCR; the TCRdb copy retains only in-frame clones and omits some. The table shows under 100,000 clones, with around 9.1% occurring only once. Sequencing used PBMCs. All receptors come from a man aged 60 to 69 in good health and CMV-seropositive.

The J gene is TRBJ2-1, the V gene TRBV5-1; 12 positions agree with TRBD2. The CDR3 extends over 15 amino acids. After removal of 3 bases from V and 7 bases from J, the junction contained 5 bases not matched to a gene. From germline, CDR1 is SGHRS and CDR2 YFSETQ. This CDR3 reads CASSSPSGRGNEQFF. CDR3 nucleotides: TGCGCCAGCAGCTCCCCTAGCGGGAGGGGGAATGAGCAGTTCTTC. The full variable domain, its missing parts supplied by reference TRBV5-1 and TRBJ2-1, is KAGVTQTPRYLIKTRGQQVTLSCSPISGHRSVSWYQQTPGQGLQFLFEYFSETQRNKGNFPGRFSGRQFSNSRSEMNVSTLELGDSALYLCASSSPSGRGNEQFFGPGTRLTVL.

This sequence joins TRBV7-3 and TRBJ2-1; 7 bases map to TRBD2. Germline V gene lookup returns CDR1 SGHTA and CDR2 FQGTGA. The CDR3 length is 15 residues. V dropped 2 bases and J dropped 8; count of bases not matched to a gene: 9. In nucleotides, the CDR3 is TGTGCCAGCAGCTTAGTGGGCGGGAGAATGGATGAGCAGTTCTTC. As protein: CASSLVGGRMDEQFF.